A selection of T cell receptor beta chains follows, all from one sample in a study of T cell repertoires in cytomegalovirus infection. Using its own MiXCR run on the reads, TCRdb lists one record per CDR3 protein. Here the sample spans approximately 500,000 distinct CDR3 sequences, about 33% being singletons. These receptors have no identified antigens. Sequenced here: cultured PBMCs, sampled from culture after CMV antigen stimulation. The receptors here all came from a human donor in good health (CMV status not recorded). Some clones in this sample may be carry-over from other donors' samples. CDR3s include the opening cysteine and the closing phenylalanine or tryptophan. Each record gives: clone size, D gene, J gene, V gene, CDR3 protein, CDR3 DNA. A D gene is named only where the DNA matches it firmly. Clone size, where shown, is once, few, many, or a class for clones that have expanded.

. | . | TRBJ2-1 | TRBV9 | CASSVGQQNNEQFF | TGTGCCAGCAGCGTAGGGCAACAGAACAATGAGCAGTTCTTC
once | TRBD1 | TRBJ2-5 | TRBV19 | CASTSTGTGRQTQYF | TGTGCCAGTACCTCCACAGGGACAGGCAGACAGACCCAGTACTTC
many | . | TRBJ1-6 | TRBV7-8 | CASSPFGRWTARDSPLHF | TGTGCCAGCAGCCCATTCGGGCGTTGGACGGCCAGGGATTCACCCCTCCACTTT
few | . | TRBJ2-7 | TRBV28 | CASSYRGSRGYEQYF | TGTGCCAGCAGTTACCGGGGTAGCCGTGGTTACGAGCAGTACTTC
. | TRBD2 | TRBJ2-7 | TRBV5-1 | CASSRGGTSGSYEQYF | TGCGCCAGCAGCCGGGGTGGGACTAGCGGCTCCTACGAGCAGTACTTC
. | . | TRBJ2-2 | TRBV7-8 | CASQVRETNTGELFF | TGTGCCAGCCAAGTACGAGAGACGAACACCGGGGAGCTGTTTTTT
. | TRBD2 | TRBJ2-7 | TRBV6-7 | CASSYADSSGPTPYEQYF | TGTGCCAGCAGTTACGCCGATTCTAGCGGGCCGACGCCCTACGAGCAGTACTTC
few | . | TRBJ2-2 | TRBV19 | CASSTGLGTNTGELFF | TGTGCCAGTAGTACAGGGTTGGGGACGAACACCGGGGAGCTGTTTTTT
few | TRBD2 | TRBJ2-5 | TRBV6-8 | CASSYSSGGVEETQYF | TGTGCCAGCAGTTACTCCAGCGGGGGGGTGGAAGAGACCCAGTACTTC
. | . | TRBJ2-2 | TRBV3-1 | CASSLARGLSVAGELFF | TGTGCCAGCAGCTTAGCAAGAGGGCTATCCGTGGCCGGGGAGCTGTTTTTT
many | . | TRBJ1-5 | TRBV7-8 | CASSLDTYNQPQHF | TGTGCCAGCAGCCTCGACACGTATAATCAGCCCCAGCATTTT
many | TRBD1 | TRBJ2-3 | TRBV7-8 | CASSLARVTGSQYF | TGTGCCAGCAGCTTAGCGCGGGTGACAGGGTCGCAGTATTTT
. | . | TRBJ2-1 | TRBV2 | CASSVKRTSYNEQFF | TGTGCCAGCAGTGTCAAGAGGACCTCCTACAATGAGCAGTTCTTC
. | . | TRBJ2-7 | TRBV6-2/TRBV6-3 | CASSYRPSGEGDEQYF | TGTGCCAGCAGTTACAGGCCTAGCGGTGAGGGGGACGAGCAGTACTTC
. | . | TRBJ2-7 | TRBV6-8 | CASSYTPGAGYEQYF | TGTGCCAGCAGTTACACCCCAGGGGCCGGCTACGAGCAGTACTTC
. | . | TRBJ2-1 | TRBV18 | CASSPPSGRGEQFF | TGTGCCAGCTCACCACCGTCAGGGCGGGGTGAGCAGTTCTTC
. | TRBD1 | TRBJ1-1 | TRBV7-2 | CASSLGGGPRRAFF | TGTGCCAGCAGCTTAGGAGGGGGCCCCCGGCGAGCTTTCTTT
. | TRBD2 | TRBJ2-1 | TRBV11-2 | CASTDAGTSERNEQFF | TGTGCCAGCACCGACGCCGGGACTAGCGAGCGAAATGAGCAGTTCTTC
few | . | TRBJ2-1 | TRBV7-9 | CASSSPDPSYNEQFF | TGTGCCAGCAGCTCCCCTGACCCATCCTACAATGAGCAGTTCTTC
. | . | TRBJ1-2 | TRBV9 | CASSVGGADYGYTF | TGTGCCAGCAGCGTAGGAGGGGCAGACTATGGCTACACCTTC
. | TRBD2 | TRBJ2-5 | TRBV4-1 | CASSQSQGLAGEETQYF | TGCGCCAGCAGCCAATCTCAGGGGCTAGCGGGAGAAGAGACCCAGTACTTC
few | . | TRBJ2-3 | TRBV6-1 | CASSETLGYTDTQYF | TGTGCCAGCAGTGAAACCTTGGGATACACAGATACGCAGTATTTT
. | TRBD2 | TRBJ2-3 | TRBV27 | CASSLLGVAGGNTDTQYF | TGTGCCAGCAGTTTATTAGGTGTGGCGGGAGGCAACACAGATACGCAGTATTTT
few | TRBD1 | TRBJ1-2 | TRBV10-3 | CAISVRLRGRIGGYTF | TGTGCCATCAGTGTACGCCTGAGGGGGCGTATAGGTGGCTACACCTTC
. | . | TRBJ2-3 | TRBV7-2 | CASSLEVLTDTQYF | TGTGCCAGCAGCTTAGAAGTATTAACAGATACGCAGTATTTT
. | . | TRBJ1-5 | TRBV28 | CASRSGNQPQHF | TGTGCCAGCAGATCAGGGAATCAGCCCCAGCATTTT
few | . | TRBJ2-5 | TRBV7-2 | CASTFRPGETQYF | TGTGCCAGCACCTTCCGGCCGGGGGAGACCCAGTACTTC
. | . | TRBJ2-3 | TRBV7-2 | CASSLAPRLSTDTQYF | TGTGCCAGCAGCTTAGCGCCAAGGCTCAGCACAGATACGCAGTATTTT
few | . | TRBJ2-1 | TRBV6-5 | CASTRAGYSYNEQFF | TGTGCCAGCACTCGGGCGGGATATTCCTACAATGAGCAGTTCTTC
many | . | TRBJ2-1 | TRBV7-9 | CASSYDRKGDEQFF | TGTGCCAGCAGCTACGATCGTAAGGGCGATGAGCAGTTCTTC
few | TRBD1 | TRBJ2-7 | TRBV7-2 | CASSLGPGGPNYEQYF | TGTGCCAGCAGCTTAGGTCCAGGGGGACCAAACTACGAGCAGTACTTC
. | . | TRBJ2-1 | TRBV7-3 | CASSFQGGYNEQFF | TGTGCCAGCAGCTTTCAAGGTGGTTACAATGAGCAGTTCTTC
. | . | TRBJ1-2 | TRBV12-3/TRBV12-4 | CASAGDTRWSSNYGYTF | TGTGCCAGCGCGGGGGACACTCGATGGTCTTCTAACTATGGCTACACCTTC
. | . | TRBJ1-5 | TRBV29-1 | CSALEQGHNQPQHF | TGCAGCGCACTGGAACAGGGTCACAATCAGCCCCAGCATTTT
. | . | TRBJ2-2 | TRBV10-3 | CAMTTGPNTGELFF | TGTGCCATGACAACCGGGCCCAACACCGGGGAGCTGTTTTTT
many | . | TRBJ2-7 | TRBV7-6 | CASSFGLWGEQYF | TGTGCCAGCAGCTTCGGGCTCTGGGGCGAGCAGTACTTC
few | TRBD1 | TRBJ1-5 | TRBV29-1 | CSGTGKGDQPQHF | TGCAGCGGGACAGGGAAGGGGGATCAGCCCCAGCATTTT
. | . | TRBJ2-1 | TRBV6-5 | CASSPDSLLYNEQFF | TGTGCCAGCAGTCCGGACAGTCTCCTCTACAATGAGCAGTTCTTC
. | . | TRBJ2-5 | TRBV12-3/TRBV12-4 | CASSLNLRETQYF | TGTGCCAGCAGTTTAAACCTCAGGGAGACCCAGTACTTC
few | TRBD2 | TRBJ2-3 | TRBV29-1 | CSVGGLAGGDTQYF | TGCAGCGTGGGCGGACTAGCGGGAGGAGATACGCAGTATTTT
. | . | TRBJ1-1 | TRBV7-2 | CASSLATGRAEAFF | TGTGCCAGCAGCTTAGCTACTGGACGGGCTGAAGCTTTCTTT
few | . | TRBJ1-1 | TRBV7-2 | CASRTDRYTEAFF | TGTGCCAGCAGGACCGACAGGTACACTGAAGCTTTCTTT
. | . | TRBJ1-4 | TRBV10-3 | CAISPFGAEEKLFF | TGTGCCATCAGTCCCTTTGGGGCAGAGGAAAAACTGTTTTTT
few | . | TRBJ2-7 | TRBV28 | CASSLSGGPHPYEQYF | TGTGCCAGCAGTTTATCCGGGGGGCCGCATCCCTACGAGCAGTACTTC
many | TRBD1 | TRBJ2-4 | TRBV6-2/TRBV6-3 | CASSYPDRGGEENIQYF | TGTGCCAGCAGTTATCCCGACAGGGGCGGAGAAGAAAACATTCAGTACTTC
. | TRBD2 | TRBJ2-1 | TRBV4-1 | CASSRAAGGRNEQFF | TGCGCCAGCAGCCGAGCGGCGGGAGGGCGGAATGAGCAGTTCTTC
few | . | TRBJ1-5 | TRBV6-1 | CASRPDSYQPQHF | TGTGCCAGCAGACCCGACAGTTATCAGCCCCAGCATTTT
. | TRBD1 | TRBJ2-1 | TRBV24-1 | CATSAARQGRNEQFF | TGTGCCACCAGTGCGGCGAGACAGGGAAGGAATGAGCAGTTCTTC
once | . | TRBJ2-1 | TRBV4-1 | CASSQDISNEQFF | TGCGCCAGCAGCCAAGATATAAGCAATGAGCAGTTCTTC
. | TRBD1 | TRBJ1-3 | TRBV29-1 | CSGLQGAGNTIYF | TGCAGCGGACTACAGGGGGCTGGAAACACCATATATTTT
. | . | TRBJ2-7 | TRBV9 | CASSPKDWGNAYEQYF | TGTGCCAGCAGCCCCAAGGACTGGGGTAATGCCTACGAGCAGTACTTC
few | . | TRBJ2-5 | TRBV7-7 | CATNDGETQYF | TGTGCCACTAACGACGGAGAGACCCAGTACTTC
many | TRBD2 | TRBJ2-7 | TRBV7-2 | CASSLAPEPTSGSRQQYF | TGTGCCAGCAGCTTAGCACCGGAACCGACTAGCGGGTCTCGCCAGCAGTACTTC
. | . | TRBJ2-5 | TRBV20-1 | CSALLGGETQYF | TGCAGTGCTTTGTTGGGAGGAGAGACCCAGTACTTC